These 30 T cell receptor beta chains were sequenced from one sample in a study of blood T cell repertoires in COVID-19. Assay used: immunoSEQ multiplex PCR; TCRdb lists only in-frame clones, some missing. The sample holds about 360,000 clones, approximately 85% seen once. The sample was PBMCs or T cells enriched from blood (not recorded which). The source is a woman in her forties with acute COVID-19.

The chain is built from TRBV19 and TRBJ1-1, with 7 bases aligning to TRBD1. CDR3 size: 14 residues. Trimming took 1 base from V and 5 from J; bases not matched to a gene: 4. CDR1 is LNHDA, CDR2 SQIVND, per germline (reference sequence). The CDR3 reads CASSIVRGQTEAFF. The CDR3 region has the DNA TGTGCCAGTAGTATAGTTAGGGGGCAAACTGAAGCTTTCTTT.

The chain uses TRBV4-1 and TRBJ1-5; D perhaps matches TRBD1 (6 bases). The germline V gene encodes CDR1 MGHRA and CDR2 YSYEKL. CDR3 length: 17 amino acids. Trimming took off 1 base at V and 6 bases at J, with 19 bases between the two ends. Written as DNA, the CDR3 is TGCGCCAGCAGCCAAGGGAGAGCTCAGGGGATGGGTCAGCCCCAGCATTTT. Protein product: CASSQGRAQGMGQPQHF.

V gene TRBV7-8 combines with J gene TRBJ2-1; 13 nucleotides match TRBD2. Germline CDR1 and CDR2: SGHVS and FQNEAQ. V trimming: 1 base; J trimming: 12 bases; junction bases outside the gene matches: 9. CDR3 length: 16 residues. The DNA for the CDR3 is TGTGCCAGCAGCTTAGAGGCCGGGACTAGCGGGGTTAGGCAGTTCTTC. It encodes CASSLEAGTSGVRQFF.

The chain uses TRBV5-1 and TRBJ1-1, with D perhaps matching TRBD1 (5 bases). Germline-derived CDR1 and CDR2 are SGHRS and YFSETQ. Trimming took 7 bases from V and 0 from J, leaving 7 bases between them. The CDR3 totals 12 residues. The CDR3 region is CASSGMNTEAFF. The CDR3 DNA is TGCGCCAGCTCAGGGATGAACACTGAAGCTTTCTTT.

The chain has TRBV12-3 or TRBV12-4 and TRBJ1-2; D gene ambiguous. The V and J ends lost 6 bases and 6 bases respectively, with 14 bases between them. CDR3 length equals 13 residues. Here the CDR3 DNA reads TGTGCCAGCAGCGCTCAGGAACCCCATGGCTACACCTTC. It specifies CASSAQEPHGYTF.

CDR3 residues: CASTPSADSNQPQHF. Here the CDR3 DNA reads TGTGCCAGCACTCCCTCAGCGGATAGCAATCAGCCCCAGCATTTT. The rearrangement joins TRBV19 to TRBJ1-5, with no clear D. The germline gives CDR1 LNHDA, CDR2 SQIVND (reference sequence). Trimming removed 9 bases at V and 0 bases at J, with 15 bases between. There are 15 residues in the CDR3.

This chain uses TRBV11-2 with TRBJ2-7; D may be TRBD1 (6 bases). The ends were cut back, 6 bases at V and 4 bases at J, with 22 bases in the middle. CDR3 length: 16 residues. The V gene's germline CDR1 is SGHAT and CDR2 FQNNGV. CDR3 bases: TGTGCCAGCAGAAACTACCGGGACCCACAGGGATACGAGCAGTACTTC. Its protein product is CASRNYRDPQGYEQYF.

The chain carries TRBV15 and TRBJ1-5, with a weak D call TRBD1 (6 bases). CDR3 size: 14 residues. The germline V and J ends were trimmed by 6 bases and 7 bases, with 16 bases remaining between them. Germline CDR1 is LNHNV and CDR2 is YYDKDF (reference sequence). The CDR3 reads CATSIQGMNQPQHF. The CDR3 DNA follows: TGTGCCACCAGTATACAGGGTATGAACCAGCCCCAGCATTTT.

J is TRBJ1-2 and V is TRBV6-5; D not resolved. Germline-derived CDR1 and CDR2 are MNHEY and SVGAGI. CDR3 length: 15 amino acids. V was clipped by 5 bases and J by 4 bases, with 17 bases between them. This CDR3 reads CASSSYRGGTYGYTF. CDR3 in DNA: TGTGCCAGCAGTAGCTACCGCGGCGGAACCTATGGCTACACCTTC.

The rearrangement joins TRBV10-2 to TRBJ1-3, with TRBD1 as a possible D gene (6 bases). The CDR3 contains 16 residues. The V gene lost 6 bases and the J gene lost 0 bases, with 15 bases spanning the gap. Germline CDR1 is WSHSY and CDR2 is SAAADI. DNA for the CDR3: TGCGCCAGCAGCGGGGGGCCGATCATCTCTGGAAACACCATATATTTT. This encodes CASSGGPIISGNTIYF.

The CDR3 reads CASSLSGGAVTGELFF. CDR3 sequence (DNA): TGTGCCAGCAGCTTGAGCGGGGGGGCGGTCACCGGGGAGCTGTTTTTT. The chain couples TRBV7-2 to TRBJ2-2, with 10 bases lining up with TRBD2. Germline CDR1 and CDR2: SGHTA and FQGNSA. This CDR3 region has 16 residues. Trimming at V came to 3 bases and at J to 4 bases, leaving 5 bases not matched to a gene.

Turning to this clone: The same CDR3 arises from other DNA sequences in this sample as well. The rearrangement uses TRBV30 and TRBJ1-1; weak D call: TRBD1 (5 bases). The CDR3 consists of 13 residues. Trimming pared 0 bases from V and 1 base from J, leaving 6 bases between. Germline V gene lookup returns CDR1 GTSNPN and CDR2 SVGIG (reference sequence). The DNA of the CDR3 is TGTGCCTGGAGTGTCCAGGGGAACACTGAAGCTTTCTTT. This encodes CAWSVQGNTEAFF.

The chain couples TRBV4-1 to TRBJ1-2, with D possibly being TRBD1 (6 bases). The germline CDR1 and CDR2 sequences are MGHRA and YSYEKL. With 3 bases removed from V and 4 bases from J, the gap between germline ends came to 12 bases. CDR3 length equals 14 residues. The CDR3 spells CASSHNRAGYGYTF. For the CDR3, the DNA is TGCGCCAGCAGCCATAACAGGGCCGGCTATGGCTACACCTTC.

The rearrangement uses TRBV7-9 and TRBJ2-1; 12 bases line up with TRBD2. The V gene end was trimmed by 6 bases and the J gene end by 8 bases; junction bases not matched to a gene: 8. The CDR3 extends over 15 amino acids. Germline V gives CDR1 SEHNR, CDR2 FQNEAQ (reference sequence). CDR3 sequence (DNA): TGTGCCAGCAGTCGGCTAGCGGGGGGGCGGTATGAGCAGTTCTTC. Amino acids: CASSRLAGGRYEQFF.

This clone was picked up one time. The rearrangement links TRBV2 to TRBJ2-7; 9 nucleotides line up with TRBD2. The CDR3 totals 13 residues. The V gene end was trimmed by 11 bases and the J gene end by 1 base; junction bases not matched to a gene: 6. In germline, CDR1 is SNHLY, CDR2 FYNNEI. CDR3 coding DNA: TGTGCCGGAGGGACTAGCCCTTCCTACGAGCAGTACTTC. Protein product: CAGGTSPSYEQYF.

This clone was observed a handful of times. The chain uses TRBV14 and TRBJ1-2, with D unresolved. V lost 4 bases to trimming and J lost 8 bases, with 20 bases between them. The germline CDR1 and CDR2 sequences are SGHDN and FVKESK. CDR3 size: 15 residues. The CDR3 coding sequence is TGTGCCAGCAGCCCCTTTATACCGGACGGGAAGGGCTACACCTTC. Translation gives CASSPFIPDGKGYTF.

The V and J genes are TRBV19 and TRBJ1-5; possible D gene TRBD1, 6 bases. The CDR3 sequence is 13 residues long. Trimming removed 4 bases at V and 4 bases at J, with 8 bases between. Germline lookup yields CDR1 LNHDA and CDR2 SQIVND (reference sequence). CDR3 in DNA: TGTGCCAGTAGTAACAGGGAAAATCAGCCCCAGCATTTT. It yields the protein CASSNRENQPQHF.

In this sample, this clone turned up once. The chain couples TRBV20-1 to TRBJ2-5; D is uncertain. The CDR3 has 11 amino acids. In germline, CDR1 is DFQATT, CDR2 SNEGSKA (reference sequence). V shed 4 bases and J shed 5 bases, with 8 bases lying between them. As DNA, the CDR3 is TGCAGTGCTAAGATACGGGAGACCCAGTACTTC. Translation gives CSAKIRETQYF.

The V call is TRBV11-2, the J call TRBJ1-1; 10 bases fit TRBD1. The V and J ends lost 5 bases and 5 bases, in that order; junction bases with no gene match: 8. In germline, CDR1 is SGHAT, CDR2 FQNNGV. The CDR3 totals 15 residues. CDR3 residues: CASSPTRDRGTEAFF. The CDR3 DNA is TGTGCCAGCAGCCCTACGCGGGACAGGGGTACTGAAGCTTTCTTT.

The chain employs TRBV7-8 and TRBJ1-1; 7 bases fit TRBD1. Germline V gives CDR1 SGHVS, CDR2 FQNEAQ. CDR3 length equals 15 residues. V lost 3 bases, J lost 1 base, and 5 bases stayed unmatched. CDR3 DNA: TGTGCCAGCAGCTTTACGACAGGGCAGAACACTGAAGCTTTCTTT. This gives the protein CASSFTTGQNTEAFF.

The chain combines TRBV7-9 with TRBJ2-1; tentative D call: TRBD1 (5 bases). The V end lost 4 bases, the J end lost 3 bases, and 19 bases lay between the germline ends. Looked up from germline, CDR1 is SEHNR and CDR2 is FQNEAQ (reference sequence). This CDR3 spans 17 amino acids. CDR3 nucleotides: TGTGCCAGCAGCTCACCCTACAGGAGTGGCGTCTACAATGAGCAGTTCTTC. It encodes CASSSPYRSGVYNEQFF.

The rearrangement uses TRBV12-3 or TRBV12-4 and TRBJ2-7, with D perhaps TRBD1 (6 bases). Trimming shortened V by 5 bases and J by 4 bases, and 12 bases separated the two germline ends. This CDR3 contains 13 residues. The CDR3 DNA reads as TGTGCCAGCAGTCGGGACAAGATGTACGAGCAGTACTTC. Its protein product is CASSRDKMYEQYF.

The chain has TRBV5-5 and TRBJ1-5; 7 positions agree with TRBD1. The V segment lost 4 bases and the J segment 2 bases; nucleotides outside the gene matches: 3. CDR1 SGHKS and CDR2 YYEKEE come from the germline V gene (reference sequence). The CDR3 is 14 amino acids. CDR3 bases: TGTGCCAGCAGCGGACAGGTAGGCAATCAGCCCCAGCATTTT. This sequence encodes CASSGQVGNQPQHF.

The genes are TRBV9 and TRBJ1-4; tentative D call: TRBD1 (5 bases). This CDR3 has 16 amino acids. Germline-derived CDR1 and CDR2 are SGDLS and YYNGEE. Between the trimmed V and J ends, which lost 3 bases and 0 bases, there was a span of 12 bases. The CDR3 DNA follows: TGTGCCAGCAGCGCCCAAGGGGCTGCAACTAATGAAAAACTGTTTTTT. Translated, it gives CASSAQGAATNEKLFF.

This CDR3 reads CASSPRGRTDIYGYTF. CDR3 nucleotide sequence: TGCGCCAGCAGCCCCAGGGGGCGGACCGACATCTATGGCTACACCTTC. The rearrangement uses TRBV5-1 and TRBJ1-2; the match to TRBD1 covers 8 bases. Germline V gives CDR1 SGHRS, CDR2 YFSETQ. V shed 4 bases, J shed 4 bases, and the junction held 12 bases outside the gene matches. CDR3 size: 16 residues.

The chain combines TRBV7-6 with TRBJ1-3; the D gene is possibly TRBD1 (5 bases). Trimming shortened V by 2 bases and J by 0 bases, and 11 bases separated the two germline ends. The germline V gene has CDR1 SGHVS and CDR2 FNYEAQ. The CDR3 is made up of 16 amino acids. The CDR3 reads CASSLKGAGSGNTIYF. The CDR3 bases are TGTGCCAGCAGCTTAAAAGGGGCAGGCTCTGGAAACACCATATATTTT. Full variable domain (outside the CDR3, taken from reference TRBV7-6 and TRBJ1-3): GAGVSQSPRYKVTKRGQDVALRCDPISGHVSLYWYRQALGQGPEFLTYFNYEAQQDKSGLPNDRFSAERPEGSISTLTIQRTEQRDSAMYRCASSLKGAGSGNTIYFGEGSWLTVV.

V and J are TRBV5-1 and TRBJ2-7; D may be TRBD1 (5 bases). V lost 7 bases, J lost 3 bases, and 17 bases lay in between. The CDR3 has 14 amino acids. Germline V gene lookup returns CDR1 SGHRS and CDR2 YFSETQ. The CDR3 DNA follows: TGCGCCAGCGCACTTGCAGGGTACAACTACGAGCAGTACTTC. Translation gives CASALAGYNYEQYF. Supplemented by reference TRBV5-1 and TRBJ2-7, the full variable domain reads KAGVTQTPRYLIKTRGQQVTLSCSPISGHRSVSWYQQTPGQGLQFLFEYFSETQRNKGNFPGRFSGRQFSNSRSEMNVSTLELGDSALYLCASALAGYNYEQYFGPGTRLTVT.

V usage is TRBV5-6 and J usage is TRBJ1-2, with D perhaps TRBD1 (6 bases). V was pared by 2 bases and J by 6 bases, with 14 bases between. Germline CDR1 and CDR2: SGHDT and YYEEEE. The CDR3 loop spans 14 amino acids. The CDR3 nucleotides are TGTGCCAGCAGCTTTATCACAGGGTGGGATGGCTACACCTTC. Amino acids: CASSFITGWDGYTF.

This chain uses TRBV5-4 with TRBJ2-7, with 8 bases identical to TRBD2. Trimming cost V 3 bases and J 3 bases; bases outside gene matches: 2. The CDR3 contains 13 residues. The germline gives CDR1 SGHNT, CDR2 YYREEE (reference sequence). The CDR3 DNA reads as TGTGCCAGCAGCTCGACTAGCGACTACGAGCAGTACTTC. Protein product: CASSSTSDYEQYF.

This chain connects TRBV11-2 to TRBJ2-7; D perhaps matches TRBD1 (6 bases). In germline, CDR1 is SGHAT, CDR2 FQNNGV. V was pared by 1 base and J by 5 bases, with 9 bases between. The CDR3 is 13 residues long. The CDR3: CASSLGRGNEQYF. In DNA, the CDR3 is TGTGCCAGCAGCTTAGGCAGGGGCAACGAGCAGTACTTC.